This is a list of T cell receptor beta chains from one sample in a study of T cell responses to AZD1222 COVID-19 vaccine. Generated by immunoSEQ multiplex PCR, the TCRdb table keeps only in-frame clones and is missing some. The top ten hold 7.5% to 9.5% of the sample, which has approximately 65,000 clones, 85% to 90% seen once. The sequencing here drew on peripheral blood, taken on day 0 of AZD1222 vaccination. These receptors were obtained from an adult in good health. CDR3s include the opening cysteine and the closing phenylalanine or tryptophan. The D gene is left open where the match is weak. Clone size appears in some rows only: once, few, many, or a class for an expanded clone.

v_gene	d_gene	abundance	j_gene	CDR3aa	CDR3nt
TRBV28	.	.	TRBJ2-7	CASTPGGGGRIEQYF	TGTGCCAGCACCCCCGGAGGAGGGGGCAGAATCGAGCAGTACTTC
TRBV6-5	.	few	TRBJ1-6	CASSYQTATYNSPLHF	TGTGCCAGCAGTTATCAGACGGCCACGTATAATTCACCCCTCCACTTT
TRBV5-1	TRBD2	.	TRBJ2-7	CASSRTAVAGTYEQYF	TGCGCCAGCAGCCGCACAGCAGTAGCGGGTACCTACGAGCAGTACTTC
TRBV29-1	.	.	TRBJ2-1	CSVIWDGREQFF	TGCAGCGTTATTTGGGACGGGCGGGAGCAGTTCTTC
TRBV5-1	.	.	TRBJ2-1	CASSLDTVARGNEQFF	TGCGCCAGCAGCTTGGATACGGTCGCTAGGGGCAATGAGCAGTTCTTC
TRBV6-5	.	.	TRBJ1-5	CASRPQYRSGQPQHF	TGTGCCAGCCGTCCACAATACAGATCCGGGCAGCCCCAGCATTTT
TRBV7-8	TRBD1	.	TRBJ1-1	CASSPKGQGGAEAFF	TGTGCCAGCAGCCCAAAGGGGCAGGGGGGCGCTGAAGCTTTCTTT
TRBV28	TRBD1	.	TRBJ1-1	CASKQAYRGAGTEAFF	TGTGCCAGCAAACAAGCGTACAGGGGAGCGGGCACTGAAGCTTTCTTT
TRBV11-2	.	.	TRBJ1-2	CASSLDRVYGYTF	TGTGCCAGCAGCTTAGACCGGGTCTATGGCTACACCTTC
TRBV27	.	.	TRBJ1-6	CASSLWAMDSPLHF	TGTGCCAGCAGTTTGTGGGCAATGGATTCACCCCTCCACTTT
TRBV5-1	TRBD2	.	TRBJ2-1	CASSFRFSGRGNEQFF	TGCGCCAGCAGCTTCCGTTTTAGCGGGAGGGGGAATGAGCAGTTCTTC
TRBV6-2/TRBV6-3	.	.	TRBJ2-2	CASSYRPDQGLRTGELFF	TGTGCCAGCAGTTATAGACCGGATCAGGGGTTGCGCACCGGGGAGCTGTTTTTT
TRBV19	.	.	TRBJ2-1	CASSMERDLSNEQFF	TGTGCCAGTAGTATGGAAAGGGACCTTAGCAATGAGCAGTTCTTC
TRBV7-2	.	.	TRBJ2-7	CASSLGYGSYEQYF	TGTGCCAGCAGCTTAGGTTACGGCTCCTACGAGCAGTACTTC
TRBV6-6	.	.	TRBJ1-3	CASSPRDTVSGNTIYF	TGTGCCAGCAGCCCCCGGGACACTGTCTCTGGAAACACCATATATTTT
TRBV2	TRBD2	.	TRBJ2-1	CAKGTSWEQFF	TGTGCCAAGGGGACTAGTTGGGAGCAGTTCTTC
TRBV7-3	.	.	TRBJ2-2	CASTSGELFF	TGTGCCAGCACCAGCGGGGAGCTGTTTTTT
TRBV7-9	TRBD1	.	TRBJ1-1	CASSANRGQGGPEAFF	TGTGCCAGCAGCGCGAACAGGGGGCAGGGAGGTCCTGAAGCTTTCTTT
TRBV5-5	.	.	TRBJ1-5	CASSSDNSNQPQHF	TGTGCCAGCAGCTCGGATAATAGCAATCAGCCCCAGCATTTT
TRBV3-1/TRBV3-2	TRBD1	.	TRBJ1-1	CASSHRQGLRAFF	TGTGCCAGCAGCCATCGACAGGGGTTGAGAGCTTTCTTT
TRBV6-5	.	.	TRBJ2-7	CASSYSSGWDEQYF	TGTGCCAGCAGTTACTCGAGTGGCTGGGACGAGCAGTACTTC
TRBV7-2	TRBD1	.	TRBJ1-5	CASSYDSDRLNQPQHF	TGTGCCAGCAGCTACGACTCGGACAGGTTGAATCAGCCCCAGCATTTT
TRBV6-6	TRBD2	.	TRBJ2-7	CASNLAGTYEQYF	TGTGCCAGCAACCTAGCGGGGACCTACGAGCAGTACTTC
TRBV6-1	TRBD2	.	TRBJ2-1	CASSESGLAGVSYNEQFF	TGTGCCAGCAGTGAGTCGGGACTAGCGGGAGTATCCTACAATGAGCAGTTCTTC
TRBV7-8	.	.	TRBJ1-1	CASSTIDPRSEAFF	TGTGCCAGCAGCACAATAGACCCGAGGTCGGAAGCTTTCTTT
TRBV25-1	TRBD2	.	TRBJ2-2	CASSLATSGNTGELFF	TGTGCCAGCAGTCTCGCGACTAGCGGGAACACCGGGGAGCTGTTTTTT